These 23 T cell receptor beta chains were sequenced from one sample in a study of blood T cell repertoires in COVID-19. Sequencing used immunoSEQ multiplex PCR; TCRdb keeps in-frame clones, though not all of them. The repertoire holds roughly 180,000 clones, with approximately 90% as singletons. Sequencing was carried out using peripheral blood. The receptors were sampled from a young woman with active or convalescent COVID-19.

Only a few counts were recorded for this clone. J is TRBJ1-5 and V is TRBV27; a weak D match, TRBD1 (6 bases). CDR3 length equals 18 residues. V was pared by 5 bases and J by 1 base, with 21 bases between. CDR1 is MNHEY and CDR2 is SMNVEV in the germline V gene (reference sequence). This CDR3 is CASSPRTDPFNSNQPQHF. The CDR3 region has the DNA TGTGCCAGCAGTCCTAGGACAGACCCCTTTAACAGCAATCAGCCCCAGCATTTT.

The chain has TRBV29-1 and TRBJ2-7; TRBD1 matches at 9 bases. J was trimmed by 6 bases and V by 6 bases; bases with no gene match: 6. Germline V gives CDR1 SQVTM, CDR2 ANQGSEA. The CDR3 spans 12 residues. CDR3 sequence: CSVAGQGVEQYF. CDR3 coding DNA: TGCAGCGTAGCGGGACAGGGAGTCGAGCAGTACTTC.

The chain couples TRBV2 to TRBJ2-2; a weak D match, TRBD1 (6 bases). Trimming left V 4 bases short and J 0 bases short, with 12 bases between. In germline, CDR1 is SNHLY, CDR2 FYNNEI. The CDR3 contains 16 residues. CDR3 nucleotides: TGTGCCAGCAGTGGGGTTGGACAGTCGAACACCGGGGAGCTGTTTTTT. This codes for CASSGVGQSNTGELFF. Variable domain in full (rest from reference TRBV2 and TRBJ2-2): EPEVTQTPSHQVTQMGQEVILRCVPISNHLYFYWYRQILGQKVEFLVSFYNNEISEKSEIFDDQFSVERPDGSNFTLKIRSTKLEDSAMYFCASSGVGQSNTGELFFGEGSRLTVL.

The chain combines TRBV11-2 with TRBJ2-7; 13 bases align to TRBD2. With V trimmed by 4 bases and J by 3 bases, 6 bases remained unmatched. In germline, CDR1 is SGHAT, CDR2 FQNNGV. The CDR3 length is 16 residues. The CDR3 is CASSSGTSGTYYEQYF. CDR3 bases: TGTGCCAGCAGCTCCGGGACTAGCGGGACCTACTACGAGCAGTACTTC.

The chain recombines TRBV2 with TRBJ1-1; D gene unclear. The V and J ends lost 2 bases and 1 base respectively, with 5 bases between them. The CDR3 covers 13 residues. Per germline, CDR1 SNHLY and CDR2 FYNNEI. This chain's CDR3 is CASSELQNTEAFF. The CDR3 nucleotides are TGTGCCAGCAGTGAATTACAGAACACTGAAGCTTTCTTT.

This clone was observed a single time. The V call is TRBV19, the J call TRBJ1-4; a possible D gene is TRBD1 (5 bases). The CDR3 has 14 amino acids. CDR1 and CDR2 from the germline V gene are LNHDA and SQIVND (reference sequence). Trimming stripped 3 bases from V and 6 bases from J, with 11 bases between. The CDR3, as DNA: TGTGCCAGTAGTATTCAGGGTGGCGATGAAAAACTGTTTTTT. Translation: CASSIQGGDEKLFF.

The chain uses TRBV7-9 and TRBJ2-5, with unresolved D. The germline gives CDR1 SEHNR, CDR2 FQNEAQ (reference sequence). CDR3 length: 14 amino acids. The ends were cut back, 7 bases at V and 2 bases at J, with 14 bases in the middle. The CDR3 sequence is CASKASSPQETQYF. In nucleotides, the CDR3 is TGTGCCAGCAAAGCCTCCTCACCTCAAGAGACCCAGTACTTC.

The chain carries TRBV28 and TRBJ1-5; a possible D gene is TRBD1 (6 bases). Germline V lookup: CDR1 MDHEN, CDR2 SYDVKM. This CDR3 is 15 amino acids long. V lost 3 bases and J 4 bases, leaving 13 bases between the germline ends. CDR3 DNA sequence: TGTGCCAGCAGTTTGACAGGACCCGTGAATCAGCCCCAGCATTTT. Amino acid sequence: CASSLTGPVNQPQHF. The variable domain in full, completed from reference TRBV28 and TRBJ1-5, reads DVKVTQSSRYLVKRTGEKVFLECVQDMDHENMFWYRQDPGLGLRLIYFSYDVKMKEKGDIPEGYSVSREKKERFSLILESASTNQTSMYLCASSLTGPVNQPQHFGDGTRLSIL.

The V gene is TRBV6-5, the J gene TRBJ2-1, with 8 positions matching TRBD2. J lost 7 bases, V lost 2 bases, and 7 bases had no gene match. CDR3 length: 15 amino acids. CDR1 MNHEY and CDR2 SVGAGI come from the germline V gene. In nucleotides, the CDR3 is TGTGCCAGCAGTTACGCGAGCGGGGGCTGGAATGAGCAGTTCTTC. It is translated as CASSYASGGWNEQFF.

The J gene is TRBJ1-1, the V gene TRBV10-1; no definite D call. CDR3 size: 13 residues. The germline CDR1 and CDR2 sequences are WNHNN and SYGVQD (reference sequence). Deletions cut 2 bases from V and 0 bases from J, with 4 bases between. The CDR3 protein is CASSETVNTEAFF. The CDR3 DNA is TGCGCCAGCAGTGAGACGGTGAACACTGAAGCTTTCTTT.

The rearrangement links TRBV10-3 to TRBJ2-7, with 9 bases that match TRBD1. The CDR3 contains 16 residues. The V and J ends lost 1 base and 2 bases, in that order; junction bases with no gene match: 6. CDR1 is ENHRY, CDR2 SYGVKD, per germline. This CDR3 is CAISEWVGQGAYEQYF. Written as DNA, the CDR3 is TGTGCCATCAGTGAGTGGGTGGGACAGGGTGCCTACGAGCAGTACTTC.

This clone was observed a single time. The chain is built from TRBV27 and TRBJ1-2; possibly TRBD1 for D (6 bases). The CDR3 is 12 residues long. The germline CDR1 and CDR2 sequences are MNHEY and SMNVEV (reference sequence). The V end was cut by 5 bases, the J end by 8 bases, with 12 bases between. The CDR3 sequence is CASSRGAGGYTF. CDR3 coding DNA: TGTGCCAGCAGTCGGGGGGCGGGAGGCTACACCTTC.

The chain joins TRBV6-1 to TRBJ1-4, with 7 bases aligning to TRBD1. The J segment lost 3 bases and the V segment lost 3 bases, leaving 4 bases of the junction unmatched. Germline CDR1 is MNHNS and CDR2 is SASEGT. The CDR3 sequence is 15 residues long. The CDR3 nucleotides read TGTGCCAGCAGTGAGCTGACAGGGTCTAATGAAAAACTGTTTTTT. Protein: CASSELTGSNEKLFF.

The chain couples TRBV7-5 to TRBJ1-1; the table names TRBD1, a call not compared with the DNA. TRBV7-5 is reported as a pseudogene. The CDR3 loop spans 20 amino acids. In DNA form, the CDR3 reads TGTGCCAGAAGCTTAAAGGCGGAAAAAGACAGCCCGATAATGAACACTGAAGCTTTCTTT. Amino acids: CARSLKAEKDSPIMNTEAFF.

The chain recombines TRBV27 with TRBJ1-6; 8 nucleotides match TRBD1. There are 14 residues in the CDR3. The J segment lost 14 bases and the V segment lost 2 bases, leaving 8 bases of the junction unmatched. Per germline, CDR1 MNHEY and CDR2 SMNVEV (reference sequence). CDR3 sequence reads: CASSLGQGGWSLHF. In nucleotides, the CDR3 is TGTGCCAGCAGTTTAGGACAGGGCGGATGGTCCCTCCACTTT.

The V and J genes are TRBV4-1 and TRBJ1-3; the D is unclear. This CDR3 is 15 amino acids long. V lost 0 bases and J 6 bases, leaving 12 bases between the germline ends. Germline CDR1 reads MGHRA; CDR2 reads YSYEKL. The DNA of the CDR3 is TGCGCCAGCAGCCAAGATACCGGGGATCAAAACACCATATATTTT. Its translation is CASSQDTGDQNTIYF.

This clone was recorded a few times. The chain is built from TRBV28 and TRBJ1-3; D might be TRBD1 (5 bases). The CDR3 length is 18 residues. Germline V gene lookup returns CDR1 MDHEN and CDR2 SYDVKM. The germline V and J ends were trimmed by 6 bases and 3 bases, with 24 bases remaining between them. The CDR3 region is CASRWGRGKGKDGNTIYF. Written as DNA, the CDR3 is TGTGCCAGCAGATGGGGGAGGGGCAAAGGAAAGGATGGAAACACCATATATTTT.

The V gene is TRBV7-8, the J gene TRBJ1-1, with TRBD1 identical over 8 bases. This CDR3 spans 13 amino acids. J lost 3 bases, V lost 4 bases, and 1 base had no gene match. Germline lookup yields CDR1 SGHVS and CDR2 FQNEAQ. The CDR3 is CASSSDRDTEAFF. The CDR3 DNA reads TGTGCCAGCAGCTCGGACAGGGACACTGAAGCTTTCTTT.

This chain links TRBV30 with TRBJ1-2, with 7 bases lining up with TRBD1. The trim removed 0 bases at V and 2 bases at J, leaving 18 bases unmatched. This CDR3 is 19 amino acids long. Germline loops: CDR1 GTSNPN, CDR2 SVGIG (reference sequence). The chain's CDR3 is CAWSVVFARATGPNYGYTF. DNA of the CDR3: TGTGCCTGGAGTGTAGTTTTCGCGAGAGCGACAGGGCCAAACTATGGCTACACCTTC.

J is TRBJ1-5 and V is TRBV19; D call uncertain. This CDR3 region has 14 residues. Trimming pared 2 bases from V and 0 bases from J, leaving 5 bases between. Germline CDR1 reads LNHDA; CDR2 reads SQIVND (reference sequence). The CDR3 spells CASSISFSNQPQHF. For the CDR3, the DNA is TGTGCCAGTAGTATATCTTTTAGCAATCAGCCCCAGCATTTT.

The chain has TRBV18 and TRBJ1-1; tentative D call: TRBD1 (5 bases). CDR1 is KGHSH, CDR2 LQKENI, per germline. With 3 bases removed from V and 5 bases from J, the gap between germline ends came to 16 bases. The CDR3 sequence is 15 residues long. The CDR3 is CASSPRKGEGTEAFF. In DNA, the CDR3 is TGTGCCAGCTCACCTCGGAAAGGGGAAGGAACTGAAGCTTTCTTT.

The chain uses TRBV5-1 and TRBJ2-1; TRBD2 aligns across 12 bases. Germline trimming cut 0 bases from V and 6 bases from J; bases unmatched to any gene: 10. Germline V gives CDR1 SGHRS, CDR2 YFSETQ. The CDR3 is 18 amino acids. CDR3 in amino acids: CASSLGLAGAPRINEQFF. Here the CDR3 DNA reads TGCGCCAGCAGCTTGGGACTAGCGGGGGCCCCTAGAATCAATGAGCAGTTCTTC. Full variable domain (rest looked up from reference TRBV5-1 and TRBJ2-1): KAGVTQTPRYLIKTRGQQVTLSCSPISGHRSVSWYQQTPGQGLQFLFEYFSETQRNKGNFPGRFSGRQFSNSRSEMNVSTLELGDSALYLCASSLGLAGAPRINEQFFGPGTRLTVL.

The chain employs TRBV11-3 and TRBJ2-7, with a tentative D call TRBD2 (5 bases). V lost 4 bases and J lost 0, with 10 bases in between. The CDR3 extends over 14 amino acids. Germline V lookup: CDR1 SGHNT, CDR2 YENEEA. CDR3 nucleotides: TGTGCCAGCAGCTCACGCGGGCTCTCCTACGAGCAGTACTTC. Translation gives CASSSRGLSYEQYF.